The T cell receptor beta chain under discussion was sequenced for a study of blood T cells in healthy people across ages. Using a J-beta primer mix together with a sample-barcoded 5' primer, a second PCR was run for roughly 7 to 12 cycles. A single record per CDR3 protein comes from TCRdb applying MiXCR to the 5' RACE reads. This repertoire shows around 580,000 distinct CDR3 sequences, around 48% found once; its top ten account for 20% to 25%. This CDR3 has 14 residues. With 3 bases removed from V and 2 bases from J, the gap between germline ends came to 5 bases. Germline values: CDR1 SGHTA, CDR2 FQGNSA.

The gene calls are TRBV7-2 and TRBJ1-6; D uncertain. The sample taken for sequencing was blood. This TCR was sampled from an elderly man in good health. CDR3 in amino acids: CASSLHPYNSPLHF. CDR3 in DNA: TGTGCCAGCAGCTTGCACCCCTATAATTCACCCCTCCACTTT.